This TCR beta chain was recorded in a study of blood T cell repertoires in COVID-19. This clone was seen only a few times. Repertoires were generated with immunoSEQ multiplex PCR, while TCRdb's copy carries only in-frame clones and drops some. The sample has tens of thousands of clones, about 91% seen once; the top ten hold approximately 2.5%. CDR1 is LGHDT, CDR2 YNNKEL, per germline (reference sequence). This CDR3 is 16 amino acids long. V gave up 4 bases and J gave up 3 bases; unmatched junction bases: 7. Sequencing was performed on peripheral blood. The chain is built from TRBV3-1 (or the pseudogene TRBV3-2) and TRBJ1-4; 8 bases match TRBD1. The clonotype originates from a man aged 60 to 69 with acute or convalescent COVID-19. CDR3 nucleotides: TGTGCCAGCAGCCTACCTCGACAGGGGCCTAATGAAAAACTGTTTTTT. Its protein product is CASSLPRQGPNEKLFF.